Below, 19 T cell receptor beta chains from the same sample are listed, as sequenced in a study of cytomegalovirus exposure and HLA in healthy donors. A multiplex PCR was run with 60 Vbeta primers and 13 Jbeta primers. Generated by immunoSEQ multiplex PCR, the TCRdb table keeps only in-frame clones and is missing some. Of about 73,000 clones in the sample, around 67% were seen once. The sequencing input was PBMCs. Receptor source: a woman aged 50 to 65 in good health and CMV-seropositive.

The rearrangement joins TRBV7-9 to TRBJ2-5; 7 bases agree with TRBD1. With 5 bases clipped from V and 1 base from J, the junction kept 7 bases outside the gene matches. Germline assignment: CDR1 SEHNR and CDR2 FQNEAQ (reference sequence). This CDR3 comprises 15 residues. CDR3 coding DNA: TGTGCCAGCAGCGTGGGACAGCCCGGCCAAGAGACCCAGTACTTC. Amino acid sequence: CASSVGQPGQETQYF.

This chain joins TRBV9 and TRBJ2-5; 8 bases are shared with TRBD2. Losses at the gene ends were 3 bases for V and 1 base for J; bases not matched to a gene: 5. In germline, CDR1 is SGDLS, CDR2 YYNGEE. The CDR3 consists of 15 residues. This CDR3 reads CASSAPRGGQETQYF. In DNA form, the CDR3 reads TGTGCCAGCAGCGCCCCACGGGGGGGCCAAGAGACCCAGTACTTC.

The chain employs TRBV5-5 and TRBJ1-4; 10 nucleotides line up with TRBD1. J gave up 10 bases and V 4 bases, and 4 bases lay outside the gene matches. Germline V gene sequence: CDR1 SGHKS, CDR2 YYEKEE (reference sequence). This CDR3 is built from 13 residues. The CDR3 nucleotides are TGTGCCAGCAGCGTCGGACAGGGGGGAAAACTGTTTTTT. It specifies CASSVGQGGKLFF.

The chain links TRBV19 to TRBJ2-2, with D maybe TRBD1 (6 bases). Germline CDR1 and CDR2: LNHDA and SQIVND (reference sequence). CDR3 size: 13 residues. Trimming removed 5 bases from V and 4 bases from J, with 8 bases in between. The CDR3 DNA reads TGTGCCAGTAGTGTGGGGGCCACCGGGGAGCTGTTTTTT. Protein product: CASSVGATGELFF.

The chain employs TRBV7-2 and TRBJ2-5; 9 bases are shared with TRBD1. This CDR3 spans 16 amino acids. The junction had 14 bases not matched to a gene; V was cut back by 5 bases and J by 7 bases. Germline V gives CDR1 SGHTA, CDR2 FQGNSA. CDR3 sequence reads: CASSPWDRTGEVTQYF. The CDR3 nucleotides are TGTGCCAGCAGCCCATGGGACCGGACAGGGGAGGTGACCCAGTACTTC. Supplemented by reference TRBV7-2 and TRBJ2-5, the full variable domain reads GAGVSQSPSNKVTEKGKDVELRCDPISGHTALYWYRQSLGQGLEFLIYFQGNSAPDKSGLPSDRFSAERTGGSVSTLTIQRTQQEDSAVYLCASSPWDRTGEVTQYFGPGTRLLVL.

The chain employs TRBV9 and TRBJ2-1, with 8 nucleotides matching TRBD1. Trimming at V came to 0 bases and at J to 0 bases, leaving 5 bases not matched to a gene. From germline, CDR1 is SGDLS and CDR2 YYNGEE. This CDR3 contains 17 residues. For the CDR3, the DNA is TGTGCCAGCAGCGTAGCCCTCACAGGGGGCTCCTACAATGAGCAGTTCTTC. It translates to CASSVALTGGSYNEQFF.

CDR3 coding DNA: TGTGCCAGCAGCCCGGGACACGGCTACGAGCAGTACTTC. Translated: CASSPGHGYEQYF. The gene calls are TRBV6-5 and TRBJ2-7, with D possibly being TRBD1 (6 bases). Germline lookup yields CDR1 MNHEY and CDR2 SVGAGI. This CDR3 comprises 13 residues. V was trimmed by 6 bases and J by 3 bases, leaving 12 bases between them.

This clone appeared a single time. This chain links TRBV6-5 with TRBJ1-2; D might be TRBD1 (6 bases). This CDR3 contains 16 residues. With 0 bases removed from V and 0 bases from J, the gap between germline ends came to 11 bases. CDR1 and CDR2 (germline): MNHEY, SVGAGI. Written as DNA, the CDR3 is TGTGCCAGCAGTTACTCATATTCAGGGGCTAACTATGGCTACACCTTC. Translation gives CASSYSYSGANYGYTF.

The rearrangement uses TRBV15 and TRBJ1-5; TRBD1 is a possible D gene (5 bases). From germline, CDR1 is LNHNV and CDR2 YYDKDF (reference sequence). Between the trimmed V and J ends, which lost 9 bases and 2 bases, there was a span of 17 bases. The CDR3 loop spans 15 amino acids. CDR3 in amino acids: CATRRTDNGNQPQHF. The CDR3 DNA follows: TGTGCCACACGCCGGACGGACAATGGCAATCAGCCCCAGCATTTT. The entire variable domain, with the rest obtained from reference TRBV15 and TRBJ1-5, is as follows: DAMVIQNPRYQVTQFGKPVTLSCSQTLNHNVMYWYQQKSSQAPKLLFHYYDKDFNNEADTPDNFQSRRPNTSFCFLDIRSPGLGDTAMYLCATRRTDNGNQPQHFGDGTRLSIL.

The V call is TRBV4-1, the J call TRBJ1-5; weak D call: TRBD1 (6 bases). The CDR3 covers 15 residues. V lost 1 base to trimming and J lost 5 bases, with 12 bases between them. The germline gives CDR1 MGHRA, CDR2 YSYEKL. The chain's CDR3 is CASSQGRGGYQPQHF. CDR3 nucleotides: TGCGCCAGCAGCCAAGGCAGGGGCGGGTATCAGCCCCAGCATTTT.

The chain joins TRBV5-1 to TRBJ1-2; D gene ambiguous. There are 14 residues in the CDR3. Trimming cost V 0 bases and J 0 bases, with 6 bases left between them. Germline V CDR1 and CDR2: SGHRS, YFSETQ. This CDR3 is CASSLAVANYGYTF. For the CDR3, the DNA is TGCGCCAGCAGCTTGGCCGTAGCTAACTATGGCTACACCTTC.

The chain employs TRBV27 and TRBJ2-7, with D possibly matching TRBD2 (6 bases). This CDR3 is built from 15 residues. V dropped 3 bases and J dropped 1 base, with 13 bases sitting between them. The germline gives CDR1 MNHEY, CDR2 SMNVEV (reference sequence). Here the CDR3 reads CASSLRRDLSYEQYF. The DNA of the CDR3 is TGTGCCAGCAGTTTGCGGCGGGACTTATCCTACGAGCAGTACTTC.

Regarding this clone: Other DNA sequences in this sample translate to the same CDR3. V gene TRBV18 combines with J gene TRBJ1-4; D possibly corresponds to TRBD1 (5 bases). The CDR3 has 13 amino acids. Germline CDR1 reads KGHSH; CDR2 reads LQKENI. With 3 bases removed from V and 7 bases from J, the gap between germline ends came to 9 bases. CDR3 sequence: CASSPGQGEKLFF. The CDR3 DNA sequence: TGTGCCAGCTCACCCGGGCAGGGTGAAAAACTGTTTTTT. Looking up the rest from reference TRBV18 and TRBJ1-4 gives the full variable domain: NAGVMQNPRHLVRRRGQEARLRCSPMKGHSHVYWYRQLPEEGLKFMVYLQKENIIDESGMPKERFSAEFPKEGPSILRIQQVVRGDSAAYFCASSPGQGEKLFFGSGTQLSVL.

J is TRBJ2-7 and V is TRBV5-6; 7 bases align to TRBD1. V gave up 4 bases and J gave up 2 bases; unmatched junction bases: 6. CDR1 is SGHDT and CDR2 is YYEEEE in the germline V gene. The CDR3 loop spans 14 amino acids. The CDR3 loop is CASSIRDSTYEQYF. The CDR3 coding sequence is TGTGCCAGCAGCATCCGGGACAGCACCTACGAGCAGTACTTC. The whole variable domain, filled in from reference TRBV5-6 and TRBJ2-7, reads DAGVTQSPTHLIKTRGQQVTLRCSPKSGHDTVSWYQQALGQGPQFIFQYYEEEERQRGNFPDRFSGHQFPNYSSELNVNALLLGDSALYLCASSIRDSTYEQYFGPGTRLTVT.

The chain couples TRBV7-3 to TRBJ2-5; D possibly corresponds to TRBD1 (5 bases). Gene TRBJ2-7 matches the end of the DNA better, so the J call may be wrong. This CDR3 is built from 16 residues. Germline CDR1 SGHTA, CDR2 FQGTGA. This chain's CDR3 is CASSLVVGQGSREQYF. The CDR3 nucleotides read TGTGCCAGCAGCTTAGTAGTTGGACAAGGTTCTCGCGAGCAGTACTTC.

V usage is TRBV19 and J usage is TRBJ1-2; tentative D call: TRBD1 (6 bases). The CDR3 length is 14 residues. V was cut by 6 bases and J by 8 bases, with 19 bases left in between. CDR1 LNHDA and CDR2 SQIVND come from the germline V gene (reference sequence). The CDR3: CASSPQGPLWGYTF. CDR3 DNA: TGTGCCAGTAGCCCACAGGGACCCTTATGGGGCTACACCTTC.

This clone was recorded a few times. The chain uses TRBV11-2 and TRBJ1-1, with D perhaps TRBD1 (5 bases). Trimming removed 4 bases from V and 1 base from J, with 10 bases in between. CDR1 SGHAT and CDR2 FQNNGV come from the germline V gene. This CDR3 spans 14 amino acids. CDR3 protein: CASSWDTGNTEAFF. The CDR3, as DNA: TGTGCCAGCAGCTGGGATACAGGGAACACTGAAGCTTTCTTT.

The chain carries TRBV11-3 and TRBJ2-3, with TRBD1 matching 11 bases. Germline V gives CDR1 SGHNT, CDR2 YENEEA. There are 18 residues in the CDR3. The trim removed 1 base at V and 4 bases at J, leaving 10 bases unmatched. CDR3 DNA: TGTGCCAGCAGCTTAGGGGACAGGGGGGCCTTATGGGCAGATACGCAGTATTTT. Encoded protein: CASSLGDRGALWADTQYF.

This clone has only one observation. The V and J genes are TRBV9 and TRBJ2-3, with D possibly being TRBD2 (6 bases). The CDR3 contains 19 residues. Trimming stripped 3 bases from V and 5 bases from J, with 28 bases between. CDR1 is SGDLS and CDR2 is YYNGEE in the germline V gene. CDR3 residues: CASSETPGNSRRGLDTQYF. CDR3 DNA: TGTGCCAGCAGCGAGACACCGGGAAATAGCAGGAGGGGTTTAGATACGCAGTATTTT.